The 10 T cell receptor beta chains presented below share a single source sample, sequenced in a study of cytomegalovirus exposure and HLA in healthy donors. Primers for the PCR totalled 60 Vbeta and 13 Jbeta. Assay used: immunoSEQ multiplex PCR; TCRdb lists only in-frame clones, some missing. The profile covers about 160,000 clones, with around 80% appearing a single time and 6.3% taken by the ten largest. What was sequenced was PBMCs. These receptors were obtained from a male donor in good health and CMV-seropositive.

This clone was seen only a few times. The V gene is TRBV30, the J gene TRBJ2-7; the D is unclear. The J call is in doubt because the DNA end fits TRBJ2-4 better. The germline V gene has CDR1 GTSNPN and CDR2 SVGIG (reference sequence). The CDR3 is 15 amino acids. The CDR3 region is CAWSAPVGAKNIQYF. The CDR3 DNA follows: TGTGCCTGGAGTGCTCCGGTGGGAGCCAAAAACATTCAGTACTTC.

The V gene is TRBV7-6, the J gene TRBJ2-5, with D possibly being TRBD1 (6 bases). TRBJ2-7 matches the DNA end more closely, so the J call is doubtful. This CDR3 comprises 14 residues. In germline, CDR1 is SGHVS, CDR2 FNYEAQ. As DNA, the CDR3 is TGTGCCAGCAGCCCACGCATGACAGGATCCGAGCAGTACTTC. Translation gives CASSPRMTGSEQYF.

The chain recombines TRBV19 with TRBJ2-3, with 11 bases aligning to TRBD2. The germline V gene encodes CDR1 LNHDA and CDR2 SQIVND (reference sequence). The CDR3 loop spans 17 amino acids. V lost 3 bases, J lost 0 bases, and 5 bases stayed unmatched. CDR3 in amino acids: CASSMLAGGTSTDTQYF. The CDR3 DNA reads TGTGCCAGTAGTATGCTAGCGGGAGGAACTAGCACAGATACGCAGTATTTT.

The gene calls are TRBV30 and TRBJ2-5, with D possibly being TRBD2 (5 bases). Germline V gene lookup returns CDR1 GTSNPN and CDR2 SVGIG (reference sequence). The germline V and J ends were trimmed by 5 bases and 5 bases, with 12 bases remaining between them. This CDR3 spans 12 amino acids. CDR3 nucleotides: TGTGCCTGGGGCCGGGGAAGGGAGACCCAGTACTTC. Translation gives CAWGRGRETQYF.

CDR3 residues: CASSALRLAGDYNEQFF. For the CDR3, the DNA is TGTGCCAGCAGTGCCCTTCGACTAGCGGGAGACTACAATGAGCAGTTCTTC. The rearrangement links TRBV6-1 to TRBJ2-1, with 12 positions matching TRBD2. Per the germline V gene, CDR1 is MNHNS and CDR2 is SASEGT. J lost 3 bases, V lost 4 bases, and 7 bases had no gene match. CDR3 size: 17 residues.

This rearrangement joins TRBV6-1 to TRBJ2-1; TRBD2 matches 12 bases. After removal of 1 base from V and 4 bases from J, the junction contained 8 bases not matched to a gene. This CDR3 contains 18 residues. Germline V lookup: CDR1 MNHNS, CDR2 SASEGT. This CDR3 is CASSEGLAGAPLYNEQFF. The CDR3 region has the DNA TGTGCCAGCAGTGAAGGACTAGCGGGGGCCCCGCTATACAATGAGCAGTTCTTC.

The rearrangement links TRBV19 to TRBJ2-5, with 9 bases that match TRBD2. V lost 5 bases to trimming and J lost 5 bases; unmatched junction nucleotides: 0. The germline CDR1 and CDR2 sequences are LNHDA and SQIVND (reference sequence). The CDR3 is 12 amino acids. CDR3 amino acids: CASSAGGETQYF. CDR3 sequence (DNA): TGTGCCAGTAGTGCGGGGGGGGAGACCCAGTACTTC.

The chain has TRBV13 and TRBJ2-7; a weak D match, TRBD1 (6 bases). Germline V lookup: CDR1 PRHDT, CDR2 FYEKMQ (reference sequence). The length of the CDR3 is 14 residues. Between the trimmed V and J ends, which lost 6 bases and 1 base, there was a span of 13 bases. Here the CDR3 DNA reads TGTGCCAGCAGTAAGGGAGACAGGTCCTACGAGCAGTACTTC. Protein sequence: CASSKGDRSYEQYF.

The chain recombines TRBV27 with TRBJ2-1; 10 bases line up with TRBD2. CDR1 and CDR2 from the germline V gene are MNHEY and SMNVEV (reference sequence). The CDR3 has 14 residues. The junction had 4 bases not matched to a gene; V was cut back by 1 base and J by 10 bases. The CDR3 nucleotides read TGTGCCAGCAGTTTATTGATAGCGGGAGGCGAGCAGTTCTTC. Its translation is CASSLLIAGGEQFF.

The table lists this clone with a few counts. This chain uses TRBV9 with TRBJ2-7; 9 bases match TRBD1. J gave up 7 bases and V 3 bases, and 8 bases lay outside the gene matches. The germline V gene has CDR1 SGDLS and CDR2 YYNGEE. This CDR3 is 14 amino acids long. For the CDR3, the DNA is TGTGCCAGCAGCGACAGGGGGCAAATGGGAGAGCAGTACTTC. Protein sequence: CASSDRGQMGEQYF.